These 10 T cell receptor beta chains originate from one sample sequenced in a study of blood T cell repertoires in COVID-19. Sequencing was performed with immunoSEQ multiplex PCR; in TCRdb, only in-frame clones are kept and a portion is missing. This table has hundreds of thousands of clones, approximately 89% appearing once. What was sequenced was peripheral blood. These receptors were taken from a woman in her fifties or sixties with COVID-19, enrolled during active disease.

The chain links TRBV10-3 to TRBJ1-3, with D hard to call. The ends were cut back, 7 bases at V and 0 bases at J, with 10 bases in the middle. The CDR3 runs 14 residues. Germline CDR1 is ENHRY and CDR2 is SYGVKD. For the CDR3, the DNA is TGTGCCATCACGGAGGCGGTCTCTGGAAACACCATATATTTT. It specifies CAITEAVSGNTIYF.

Worth noting for this clone: The junction does not match germline at one end; this may be a read error. The chain combines TRBV15 with TRBJ2-7; a weak D match, TRBD1 (5 bases). Germline CDR1 reads LNHNV; CDR2 reads YYDKDF (reference sequence). The CDR3 has 13 residues. The CDR3 reads CATSRDQGYEQYF. The CDR3 DNA sequence: TGTGCCACCAGCCGAGACCAGGGCTACGAGCAGTACTTC.

V and J are TRBV5-1 and TRBJ1-1; 7 positions match TRBD1. V was clipped by 4 bases and J by 2 bases; unmatched bases: 8. Germline values: CDR1 SGHRS, CDR2 YFSETQ. The CDR3 totals 15 residues. In DNA form, the CDR3 reads TGCGCCAGCAGCACGGGACAGCGGAGTAACACTGAAGCTTTCTTT. It yields the protein CASSTGQRSNTEAFF.

The V and J genes are TRBV7-8 and TRBJ1-2; D is ambiguous. The V end was cut by 0 bases, the J end by 4 bases, with 15 bases between. The germline V gene has CDR1 SGHVS and CDR2 FQNEAQ. CDR3 size: 16 residues. The CDR3 loop is CASSLARSERIYGYTF. In nucleotides, the CDR3 is TGTGCCAGCAGCTTAGCGCGGTCTGAGAGGATCTATGGCTACACCTTC.

The J gene is TRBJ2-6, the V gene TRBV11-2; D possibly corresponds to TRBD1 (6 bases). Trimming shortened V by 5 bases and J by 4 bases, and 12 bases separated the two germline ends. Per the germline V gene, CDR1 is SGHAT and CDR2 is FQNNGV. This CDR3 comprises 15 residues. DNA for the CDR3: TGTGCCAGCAGCCGAACAGGGTCCGGGGCCAACGTCCTGACTTTC. This sequence encodes CASSRTGSGANVLTF.

The chain combines TRBV28 with TRBJ1-5; TRBD1 agrees at 9 bases. Germline V lookup: CDR1 MDHEN, CDR2 SYDVKM. V shed 6 bases and J 2 bases; nucleotides not matched to a gene: 8. The length of the CDR3 is 16 residues. CDR3 DNA sequence: TGTGCCAGCAGACCCTGGGACAGGGCTGGCAATCAGCCCCAGCATTTT. Translation gives CASRPWDRAGNQPQHF.

The V gene is TRBV11-2, the J gene TRBJ1-1; D possibly corresponds to TRBD1 (6 bases). The V gene's germline CDR1 is SGHAT and CDR2 FQNNGV. V lost 5 bases and J lost 0, with 19 bases in between. This CDR3 comprises 17 residues. CDR3 nucleotides: TGTGCCAGCAGCCTATGGGGGGGGGCTCTTTTGAACACTGAAGCTTTCTTT. Its translation is CASSLWGGALLNTEAFF.

The V gene is TRBV5-5, the J gene TRBJ2-5, with D hard to call. Trimming removed 3 bases at V and 1 base at J, with 7 bases between. The length of the CDR3 is 13 residues. CDR1 is SGHKS and CDR2 is YYEKEE in the germline V gene (reference sequence). For the CDR3, the DNA is TGTGCCAGCAGCTACACCCTCCAAGAGACCCAGTACTTC. Amino acid sequence: CASSYTLQETQYF. Full variable domain (rest looked up from reference TRBV5-5 and TRBJ2-5): DAGVTQSPTHLIKTRGQQVTLRCSPISGHKSVSWYQQVLGQGPQFIFQYYEKEERGRGNFPDRFSARQFPNYSSELNVNALLLGDSALYLCASSYTLQETQYFGPGTRLLVL.

This chain connects TRBV3-1 (or the pseudogene TRBV3-2) to TRBJ1-2; possibly TRBD1 for D (5 bases). This CDR3 region has 13 residues. The germline V gene encodes CDR1 LGHDT and CDR2 YNNKEL (reference sequence). The germline V and J ends were trimmed by 4 bases and 4 bases, with 10 bases remaining between them. CDR3 sequence reads: CASSRTGPYGYTF. The CDR3 coding sequence is TGTGCCAGCAGCCGAACAGGACCCTATGGCTACACCTTC.

The V call is TRBV28, the J call TRBJ2-2; TRBD1 matches at 11 bases. Germline V CDR1 and CDR2: MDHEN, SYDVKM. The ends lost 6 bases at V and 6 bases at J; junction bases unmatched: 6. The CDR3 contains 15 residues. The CDR3 region is CASRTGQGASGELFF. CDR3 bases: TGTGCCAGCAGAACCGGACAGGGGGCATCCGGGGAGCTGTTTTTT.